This T cell receptor beta chain was retrieved from a study of blood T cells in healthy people across ages. Study results and caveats: With unsorted PBMCs, a conclusive comparison of naive versus antigen-experienced cells was not possible. Because donor CMV status was unknown, expanded clonotype changes were possibly confounded.

For the second PCR, which ran for roughly 6 to 11 cycles, a sample-barcoded 5' primer and a J-beta primer mix were used. Via MiXCR, TCRdb re-called the 5' RACE reads, giving one row per CDR3 protein. The sample lists around 1.5 million distinct CDR3 sequences; around 39% were seen once. The V and J ends lost 0 bases and 0 bases respectively, with 9 bases between them. The CDR3 covers 16 residues. About this clonotype: What it binds is not known.

The receptor comes from a woman under 30 in good health. The J gene is TRBJ2-4, the V gene TRBV12-3 or TRBV12-4, with unresolved D. Sequences were obtained from blood. CDR3 coding DNA: TGTGCCAGCAGTTTAGCTTCGGCTCAAGCCAAAAACATTCAGTACTTC. Its protein is CASSLASAQAKNIQYF.